The sequence of this T cell receptor (beta chain) was determined in a study of early T cells in non-severe SARS-CoV-2 infection. Germline loops: CDR1 MDHEN, CDR2 SYDVKM. CDR3 length equals 14 residues. The V and J ends lost 3 bases and 6 bases respectively, with 12 bases between them. In its sample, this clonotype was seen many times. TCRdb independently ran MiXCR on the 5' RACE reads; one entry per CDR3 protein. The repertoire has some 48,000 distinct CDR3 sequences, roughly an eighth of them found once; the top ten carry about 9.4%. The sequence came from an adult who was a healthcare worker with PCR-confirmed SARS-CoV-2 infection or an uninfected control (not recorded which). The sample taken for sequencing was whole blood. The V gene is TRBV28, the J gene TRBJ1-5; no clear D gene. CDR3: CASSLWRAGQPQHF. The CDR3 bases are TGTGCCAGCAGTTTGTGGAGGGCGGGTCAGCCCCAGCATTTT.